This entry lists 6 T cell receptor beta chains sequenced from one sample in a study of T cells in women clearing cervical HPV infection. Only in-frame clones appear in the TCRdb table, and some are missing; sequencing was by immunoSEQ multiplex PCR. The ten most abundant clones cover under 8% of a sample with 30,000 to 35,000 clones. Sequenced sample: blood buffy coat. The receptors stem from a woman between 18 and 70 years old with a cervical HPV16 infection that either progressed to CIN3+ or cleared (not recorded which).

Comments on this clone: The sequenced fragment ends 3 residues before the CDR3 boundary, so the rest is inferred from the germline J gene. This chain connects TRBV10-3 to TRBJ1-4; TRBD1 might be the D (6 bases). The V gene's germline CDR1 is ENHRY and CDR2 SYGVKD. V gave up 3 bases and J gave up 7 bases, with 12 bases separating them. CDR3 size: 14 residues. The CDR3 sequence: CAISDSRGSEKLFF. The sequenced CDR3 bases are TGTGCCATCAGTGATTCGAGGGGGAGTGAAAAA.

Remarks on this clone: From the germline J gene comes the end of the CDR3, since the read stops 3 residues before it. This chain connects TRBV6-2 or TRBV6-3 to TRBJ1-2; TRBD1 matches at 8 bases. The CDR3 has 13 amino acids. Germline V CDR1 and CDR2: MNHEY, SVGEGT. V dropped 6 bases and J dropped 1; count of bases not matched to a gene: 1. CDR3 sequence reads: CASSTGGNYGYTF. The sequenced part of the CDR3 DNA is TGTGCCAGCAGCACAGGGGGTAACTATGGC.

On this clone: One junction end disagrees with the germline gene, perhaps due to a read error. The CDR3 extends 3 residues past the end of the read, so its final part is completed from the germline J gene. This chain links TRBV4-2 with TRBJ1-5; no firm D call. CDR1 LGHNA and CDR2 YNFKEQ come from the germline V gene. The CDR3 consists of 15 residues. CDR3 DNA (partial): TGCGCCAGCAGCCAAGATGGGCAGGACTATCAGCCC. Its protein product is CASSQDGQDYQP. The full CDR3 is CASSQDGQDYQPQHF.

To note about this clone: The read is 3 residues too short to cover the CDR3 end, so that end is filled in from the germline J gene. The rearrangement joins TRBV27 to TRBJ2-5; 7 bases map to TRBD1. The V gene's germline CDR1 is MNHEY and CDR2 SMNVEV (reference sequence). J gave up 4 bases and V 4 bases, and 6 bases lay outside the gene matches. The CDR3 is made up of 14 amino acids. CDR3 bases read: TGTGCCAGCAGTTCGGGGACAGTCTCAGAGACC. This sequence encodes CASSSGTVSET. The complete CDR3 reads CASSSGTVSETQYF.

This CDR3 reads CASSLEAWVARDEQFF. The sequenced CDR3 bases are TGCGCCAGCAGCTTGGAAGCTTGGGTAGCACGGGATGAG. This chain connects TRBV5-1 to TRBJ2-1; D unclear. The read ends 3 residues shy of where the CDR3 ends; the end is completed using the germline J gene. V lost 0 bases, J lost 8 bases, and 18 bases lay in between. The CDR3 length is 16 residues. The V gene's germline CDR1 is SGHRS and CDR2 YFSETQ.

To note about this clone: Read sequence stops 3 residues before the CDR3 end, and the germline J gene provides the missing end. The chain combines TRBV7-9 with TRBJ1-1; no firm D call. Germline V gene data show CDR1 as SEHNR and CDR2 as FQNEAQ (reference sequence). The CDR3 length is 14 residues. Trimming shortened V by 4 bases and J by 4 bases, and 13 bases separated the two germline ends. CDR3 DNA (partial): TGTGCCAGCAGCTCCAGCGGGTTAGGCACTGAA. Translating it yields CASSSSGLGTE. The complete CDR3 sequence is CASSSSGLGTEAFF.